The source of this TCR beta chain is a study of regulatory T cells in long-lasting Graves disease. Germline V gene sequence: CDR1 MRHNA, CDR2 SNTAGT. Trimming removed 6 bases from V and 4 bases from J, with 16 bases in between. The CDR3 has 16 residues. Time point described: newly diagnosed GD, antithyroid drugs for less than 3 months. After RNA was extracted from PBMCs, the TCR library was made from it. Arm-PCR of CDR3 regions and iRepertoire HTBI primers were used to build TCR beta libraries. One entry per CDR3 protein results from TCRdb running MiXCR on the multiplex PCR reads. The sample includes some 560,000 distinct CDR3 sequences, roughly 16% seen only once; the top ten take around a quarter. This clonotype was counted between two and nine times. These same data were also listed under a study on T cells in Graves' hyperthyroidism and ophthalmopathy. That paper adds: These patients, aged 18 to 65, had recently diagnosed hyperthyroidism lasting under 2 months. Patients showing uncontrolled infection, other autoimmune disease, pregnancy or lactation were ineligible.

The chain has TRBV6-4 and TRBJ2-6; D may be TRBD1 (5 bases). The sequencing here drew on peripheral blood mononuclear cells (PBMCs), taken at new diagnosis, from a patient treated with antithyroid drugs. This receptor was identified in a woman aged 35 to 60 with Graves disease. This CDR3 reads CASSPEEGVGANVLTF. CDR3 bases: TGTGCCAGCAGCCCAGAGGAAGGGGTAGGGGCCAACGTCCTGACTTTC.